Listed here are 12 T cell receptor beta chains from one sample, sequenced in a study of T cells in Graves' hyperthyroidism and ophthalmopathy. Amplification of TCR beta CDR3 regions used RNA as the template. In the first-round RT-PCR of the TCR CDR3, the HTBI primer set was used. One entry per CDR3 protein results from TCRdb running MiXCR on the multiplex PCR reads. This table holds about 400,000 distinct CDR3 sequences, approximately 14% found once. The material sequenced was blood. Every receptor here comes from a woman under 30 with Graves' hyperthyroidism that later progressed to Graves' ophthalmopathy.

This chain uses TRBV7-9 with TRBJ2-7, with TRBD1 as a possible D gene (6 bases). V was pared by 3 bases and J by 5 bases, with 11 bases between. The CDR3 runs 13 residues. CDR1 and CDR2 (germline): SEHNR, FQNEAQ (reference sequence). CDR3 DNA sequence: TGTGCCAGCAGCTTGGGGGCTCAGGACGAGCAGTACTTC. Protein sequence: CASSLGAQDEQYF.

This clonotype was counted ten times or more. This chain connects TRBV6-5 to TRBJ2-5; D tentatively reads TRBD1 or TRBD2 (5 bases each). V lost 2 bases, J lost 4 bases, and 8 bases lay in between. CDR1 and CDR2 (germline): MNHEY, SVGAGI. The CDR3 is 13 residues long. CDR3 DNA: TGTGCCAGCAGTTACCATGGGGGAGAGACCCAGTACTTC. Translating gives CASSYHGGETQYF.

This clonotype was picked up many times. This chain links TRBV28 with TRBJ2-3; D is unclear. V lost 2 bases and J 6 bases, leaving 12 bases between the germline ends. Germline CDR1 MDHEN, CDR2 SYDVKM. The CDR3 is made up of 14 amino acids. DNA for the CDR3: TGTGCCAGCAGTTTAAGGCTCGGCCCCGATACGCAGTATTTT. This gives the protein CASSLRLGPDTQYF.

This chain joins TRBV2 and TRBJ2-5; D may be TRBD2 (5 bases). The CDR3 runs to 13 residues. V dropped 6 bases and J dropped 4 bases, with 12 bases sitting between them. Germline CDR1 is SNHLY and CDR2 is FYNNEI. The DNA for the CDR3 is TGTGCCAGCAGCCAACTAGACCCAGAGACCCAGTACTTC. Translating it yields CASSQLDPETQYF.

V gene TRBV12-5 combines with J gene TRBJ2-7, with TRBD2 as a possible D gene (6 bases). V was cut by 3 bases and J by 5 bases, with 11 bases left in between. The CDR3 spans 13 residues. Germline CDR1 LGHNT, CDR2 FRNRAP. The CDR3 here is CASGFGGANEQYF. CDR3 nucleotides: TGTGCTAGTGGTTTTGGAGGGGCAAACGAGCAGTACTTC. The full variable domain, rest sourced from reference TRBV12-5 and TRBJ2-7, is DARVTQTPRHKVTEMGQEVTMRCQPILGHNTVFWYRQTMMQGLELLAYFRNRAPLDDSGMPKDRFSAEMPDATLATLKIQPSEPRDSAVYFCASGFGGANEQYFGPGTRLTVT.

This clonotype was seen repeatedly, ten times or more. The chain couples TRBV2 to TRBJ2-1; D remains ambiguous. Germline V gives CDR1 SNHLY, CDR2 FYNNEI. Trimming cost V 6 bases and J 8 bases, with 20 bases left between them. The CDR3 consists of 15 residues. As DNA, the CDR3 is TGTGCCAGCAGATCCGACTTGGGTGTCCAGGATGAGCAGTTCTTC. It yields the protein CASRSDLGVQDEQFF.

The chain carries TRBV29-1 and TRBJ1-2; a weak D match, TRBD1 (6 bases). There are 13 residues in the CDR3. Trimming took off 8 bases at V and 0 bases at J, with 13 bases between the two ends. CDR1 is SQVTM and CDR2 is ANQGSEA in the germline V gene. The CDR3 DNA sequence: TGCAGCACCGCCCGGGACACTAACTATGGCTACACCTTC. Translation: CSTARDTNYGYTF.

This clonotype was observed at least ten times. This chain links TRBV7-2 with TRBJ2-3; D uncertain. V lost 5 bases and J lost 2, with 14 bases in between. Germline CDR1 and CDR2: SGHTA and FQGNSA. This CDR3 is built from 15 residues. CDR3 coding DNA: TGTGCCAGCAGCCTTGTCACTCTTTTCACAGATACGCAGTATTTT. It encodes CASSLVTLFTDTQYF. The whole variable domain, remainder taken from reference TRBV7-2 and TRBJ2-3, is GAGVSQSPSNKVTEKGKDVELRCDPISGHTALYWYRQSLGQGLEFLIYFQGNSAPDKSGLPSDRFSAERTGGSVSTLTIQRTQQEDSAVYLCASSLVTLFTDTQYFGPGTRLTVL.

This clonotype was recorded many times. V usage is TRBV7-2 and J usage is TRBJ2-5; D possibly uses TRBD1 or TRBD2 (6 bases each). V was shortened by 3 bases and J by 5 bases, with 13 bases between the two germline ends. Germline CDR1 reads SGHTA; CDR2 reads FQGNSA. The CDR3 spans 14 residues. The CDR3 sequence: CASSFSGALETQYF. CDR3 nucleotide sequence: TGTGCCAGCAGCTTCTCGGGGGCGCTTGAGACCCAGTACTTC.

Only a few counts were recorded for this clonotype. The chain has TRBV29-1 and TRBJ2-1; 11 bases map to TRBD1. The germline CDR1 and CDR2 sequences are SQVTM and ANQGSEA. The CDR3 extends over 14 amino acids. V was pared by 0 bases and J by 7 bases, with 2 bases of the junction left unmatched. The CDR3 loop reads CSVEEGQGANEQFF. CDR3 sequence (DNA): TGCAGCGTTGAAGAAGGACAGGGGGCAAATGAGCAGTTCTTC.

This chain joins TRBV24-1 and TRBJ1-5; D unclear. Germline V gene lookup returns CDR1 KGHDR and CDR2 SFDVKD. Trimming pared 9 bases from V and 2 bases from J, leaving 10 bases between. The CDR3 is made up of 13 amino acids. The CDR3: CATAAGRNQPQHF. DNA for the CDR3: TGTGCCACCGCGGCCGGCCGCAATCAGCCCCAGCATTTT.

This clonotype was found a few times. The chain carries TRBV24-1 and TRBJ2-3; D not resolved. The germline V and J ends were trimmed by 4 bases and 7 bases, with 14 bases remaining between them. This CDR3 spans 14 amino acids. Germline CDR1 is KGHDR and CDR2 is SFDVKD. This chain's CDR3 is CATSDPERGNTQYF. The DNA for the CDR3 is TGTGCCACCAGTGACCCAGAGAGAGGAAATACGCAGTATTTT.